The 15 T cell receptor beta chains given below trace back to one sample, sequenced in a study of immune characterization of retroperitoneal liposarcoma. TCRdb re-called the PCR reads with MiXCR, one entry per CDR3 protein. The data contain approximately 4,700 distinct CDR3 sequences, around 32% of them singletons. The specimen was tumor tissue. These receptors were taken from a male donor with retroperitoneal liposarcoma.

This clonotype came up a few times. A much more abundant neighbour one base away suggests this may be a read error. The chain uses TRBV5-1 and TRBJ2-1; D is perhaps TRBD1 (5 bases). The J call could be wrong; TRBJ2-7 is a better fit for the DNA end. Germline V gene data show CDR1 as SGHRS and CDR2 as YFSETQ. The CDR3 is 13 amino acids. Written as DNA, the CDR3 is TGCGCCAGCTCAGGTGGGGCTTGGAATGAGCAGTACTTC. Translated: CASSGGAWNEQYF.

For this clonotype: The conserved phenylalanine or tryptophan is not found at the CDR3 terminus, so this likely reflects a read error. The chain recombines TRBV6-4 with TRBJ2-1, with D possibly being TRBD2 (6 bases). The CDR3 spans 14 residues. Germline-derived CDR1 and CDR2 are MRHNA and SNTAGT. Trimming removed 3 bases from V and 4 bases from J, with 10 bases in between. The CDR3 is CASSEEGGYNEQFL. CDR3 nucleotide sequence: TGTGCCAGCAGTGAGGAGGGCGGATACAATGAGCAGTTCTTA.

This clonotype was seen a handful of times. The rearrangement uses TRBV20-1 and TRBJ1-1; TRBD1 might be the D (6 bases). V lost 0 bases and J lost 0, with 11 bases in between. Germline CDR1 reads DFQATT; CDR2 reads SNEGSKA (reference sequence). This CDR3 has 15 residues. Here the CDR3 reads CSARDGGPLNTEAFF. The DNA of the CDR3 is TGCAGTGCTAGAGATGGGGGGCCCTTGAACACTGAAGCTTTCTTT.

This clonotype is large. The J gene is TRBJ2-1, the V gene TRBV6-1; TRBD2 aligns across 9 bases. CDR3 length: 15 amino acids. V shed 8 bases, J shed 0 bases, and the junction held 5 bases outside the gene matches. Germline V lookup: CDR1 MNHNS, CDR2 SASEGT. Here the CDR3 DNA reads TGTGCCAGCCGACTAGCGGAAAGCTCCTACAATGAGCAGTTCTTC. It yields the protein CASRLAESSYNEQFF.

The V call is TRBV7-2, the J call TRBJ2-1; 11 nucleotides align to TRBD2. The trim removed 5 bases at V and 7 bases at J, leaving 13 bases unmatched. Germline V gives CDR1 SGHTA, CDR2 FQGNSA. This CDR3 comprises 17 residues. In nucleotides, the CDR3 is TGTGCCAGCAGCCACGGGGTAGCGGGAGGGCGGAGGAATGAGCAGTTCTTC. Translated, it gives CASSHGVAGGRRNEQFF.

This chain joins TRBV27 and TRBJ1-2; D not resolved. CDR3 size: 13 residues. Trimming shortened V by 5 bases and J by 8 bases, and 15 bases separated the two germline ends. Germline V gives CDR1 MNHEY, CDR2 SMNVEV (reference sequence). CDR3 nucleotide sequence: TGTGCCAGCAGTAACGGGCCCCGACGGGGCTACACCTTC. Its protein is CASSNGPRRGYTF.

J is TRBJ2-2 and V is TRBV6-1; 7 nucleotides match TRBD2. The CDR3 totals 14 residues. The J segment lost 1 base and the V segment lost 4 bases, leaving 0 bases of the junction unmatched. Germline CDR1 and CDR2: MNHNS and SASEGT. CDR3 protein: CASSGGRNTGELFF. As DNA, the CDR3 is TGTGCCAGCAGTGGCGGGAGGAACACCGGGGAGCTGTTTTTT.

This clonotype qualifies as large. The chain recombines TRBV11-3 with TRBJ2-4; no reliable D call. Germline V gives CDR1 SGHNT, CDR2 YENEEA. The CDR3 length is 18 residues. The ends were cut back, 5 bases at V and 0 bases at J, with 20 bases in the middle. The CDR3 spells CASSPVYCPWLAKNIQYF. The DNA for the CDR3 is TGTGCCAGCAGCCCGGTTTATTGCCCCTGGCTAGCCAAAAACATTCAGTACTTC.

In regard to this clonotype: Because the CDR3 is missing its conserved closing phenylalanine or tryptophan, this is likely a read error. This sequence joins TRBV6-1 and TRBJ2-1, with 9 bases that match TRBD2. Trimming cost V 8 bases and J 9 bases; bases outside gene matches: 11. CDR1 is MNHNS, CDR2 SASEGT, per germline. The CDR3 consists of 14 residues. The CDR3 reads CASVGLAGLVEQFL. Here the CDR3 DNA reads TGTGCCAGCGTCGGTCTAGCGGGGTTGGTTGAGCAGTTCTTA.

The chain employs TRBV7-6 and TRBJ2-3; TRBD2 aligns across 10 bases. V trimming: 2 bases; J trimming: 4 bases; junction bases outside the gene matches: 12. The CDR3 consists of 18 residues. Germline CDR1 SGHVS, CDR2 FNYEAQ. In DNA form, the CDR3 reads TGTGCCAGCAGCTTAACTCCCGGGAGAGCGGGGGGGCCAGATACGCAGTATTTT. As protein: CASSLTPGRAGGPDTQYF.

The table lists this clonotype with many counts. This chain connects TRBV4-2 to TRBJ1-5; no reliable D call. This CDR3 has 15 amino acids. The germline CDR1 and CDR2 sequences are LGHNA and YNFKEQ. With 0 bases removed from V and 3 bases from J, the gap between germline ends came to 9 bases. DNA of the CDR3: TGTGCCAGCAGCCAAGATCCAAGCTACAATCAGCCCCAGCATTTT. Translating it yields CASSQDPSYNQPQHF.

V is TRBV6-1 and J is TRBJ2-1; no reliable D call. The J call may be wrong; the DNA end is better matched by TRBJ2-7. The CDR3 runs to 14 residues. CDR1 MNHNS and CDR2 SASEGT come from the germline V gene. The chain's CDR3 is CASSSRPQTDEQYF. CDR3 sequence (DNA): TGTGCCAGCAGTTCTAGACCGCAAACGGACGAGCAGTACTTC.

The CDR3 DNA reads as TGTGCCAGCAGTTTTCCCGGGCTAGCCAACATTCAGTACTTC. This encodes CASSFPGLANIQYF. The chain uses TRBV12-3 or TRBV12-4 and TRBJ2-4; tentatively, D is TRBD2 (5 bases). The CDR3 consists of 14 residues. The V gene lost 3 bases and the J gene lost 7 bases, with 13 bases spanning the gap.

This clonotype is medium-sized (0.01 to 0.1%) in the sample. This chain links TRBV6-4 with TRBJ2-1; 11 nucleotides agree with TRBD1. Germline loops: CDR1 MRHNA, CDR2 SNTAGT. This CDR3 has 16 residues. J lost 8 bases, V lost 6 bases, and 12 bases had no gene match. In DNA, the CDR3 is TGTGCCAGCAGCCCTTATACGGGACAGGGGGGCGATGAGCAGTTCTTC. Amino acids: CASSPYTGQGGDEQFF.

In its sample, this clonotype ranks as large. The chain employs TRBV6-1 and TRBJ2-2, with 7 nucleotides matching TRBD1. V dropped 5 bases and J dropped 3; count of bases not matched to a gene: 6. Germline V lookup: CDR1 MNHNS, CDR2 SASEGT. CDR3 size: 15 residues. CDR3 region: CASSLRTGDTGELFF. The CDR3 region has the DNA TGTGCCAGCAGTTTACGGACAGGAGACACCGGGGAGCTGTTTTTT.